This T cell receptor beta chain originates from a study of T cell responses to AZD1222 COVID-19 vaccine. Details on this clone: Its specificity is not known.

It was second doses at about 4 or about 12 weeks that were pooled. From germline, CDR1 is SGHVS and CDR2 FNYEAQ. The CDR3 loop spans 14 amino acids. Trimming took off 1 base at V and 0 bases at J, with 3 bases between the two ends. Overall study results and limits: The span of vaccine-associated CD4 TCRs extended across spike, with dominance at 160-218 and 743-854. The breadth and depth of Spike-specific TCRs increased once two AZD1222 doses had been given.

The repertoire was sequenced with immunoSEQ multiplex PCR; TCRdb's copy has only in-frame clones and lacks some. The sample includes approximately 160,000 clones, about 91% of them seen just once. The chain combines TRBV7-6 with TRBJ1-4; no clear D. The specimen was peripheral blood, collected 28 days after the second AZD1222 dose. The origin of this receptor is an adult who received the AZD1222 COVID-19 vaccine. CDR3 loop: CASSLGATNEKLFF. CDR3 in DNA: TGTGCCAGCAGCTTAGGTGCAACTAATGAAAAACTGTTTTTT.